This TCR beta chain came from a study of control samples from healthy donors and cancer patients. The method was immunoSEQ multiplex PCR; TCRdb's version includes in-frame clones alone and lacks a portion of them. The sample lists around 150,000 clones; roughly 94% were seen once. The germline V gene encodes CDR1 SGHTS and CDR2 YDEGEE. The CDR3 spans 16 residues. Trimming pared 1 base from V and 3 bases from J, leaving 13 bases between. The source is a woman aged 35 to 49 in good health. The source material was blood. The genes are TRBV5-8 and TRBJ1-4; tentatively, D is TRBD1 (5 bases). This CDR3 is CASSLWGTGANEKLFF. DNA of the CDR3: TGTGCCAGCAGCTTGTGGGGGACGGGGGCTAATGAAAAACTGTTTTTT.